These 4 T cell receptor beta chains came from one sample sequenced in a study of CD8 T cells in ankylosing spondylitis. TCRdb called the 5' RACE reads again in MiXCR, with one record for every CDR3 protein. Among approximately 250,000 distinct CDR3 sequences listed, roughly a tenth were seen once. Sequencing used blood, either unsorted or a sorted T cell fraction (not recorded which). Every receptor here comes from a male donor with ankylosing spondylitis or in good health (not recorded which).

There are many counts of this clonotype. This chain uses TRBV20-1 with TRBJ1-6; D unclear. With 1 base removed from V and 5 bases from J, the gap between germline ends came to 6 bases. The CDR3 is 13 residues long. Germline CDR1 DFQATT, CDR2 SNEGSKA (reference sequence). The chain's CDR3 is CSARGHNNSPLHF. The CDR3 DNA reads TGCAGTGCTAGAGGTCATAATAATTCACCCCTCCACTTT.

At least ten counts were recorded for this clonotype. The rearrangement links TRBV7-9 to TRBJ2-3; tentative D call: TRBD2 (6 bases). The V and J ends lost 7 bases and 5 bases respectively, with 13 bases between them. Germline CDR1 SEHNR, CDR2 FQNEAQ (reference sequence). The CDR3 consists of 13 residues. In nucleotides, the CDR3 is TGTGCCAGCACCCGGGAGAATAAAGATACGCAGTATTTT. Translated, it gives CASTRENKDTQYF.

This clonotype was observed at least ten times. The CDR3 here is CASSLVGDSPLHF. The CDR3 coding sequence is TGTGCCAGCAGTTTAGTTGGGGATTCACCCCTCCACTTT. The chain combines TRBV12-3 or TRBV12-4 with TRBJ1-6; D unclear. The CDR3 is 13 residues long. V was pared by 1 base and J by 8 bases, with 6 bases between.

J is TRBJ2-5 and V is TRBV12-3 or TRBV12-4; D ambiguous. V was clipped by 7 bases and J by 1 base, with 13 bases between them. There are 14 residues in the CDR3. CDR3 sequence: CASMGVPPQETQYF. CDR3 nucleotides: TGTGCCAGCATGGGTGTCCCCCCCCAAGAGACCCAGTACTTC.